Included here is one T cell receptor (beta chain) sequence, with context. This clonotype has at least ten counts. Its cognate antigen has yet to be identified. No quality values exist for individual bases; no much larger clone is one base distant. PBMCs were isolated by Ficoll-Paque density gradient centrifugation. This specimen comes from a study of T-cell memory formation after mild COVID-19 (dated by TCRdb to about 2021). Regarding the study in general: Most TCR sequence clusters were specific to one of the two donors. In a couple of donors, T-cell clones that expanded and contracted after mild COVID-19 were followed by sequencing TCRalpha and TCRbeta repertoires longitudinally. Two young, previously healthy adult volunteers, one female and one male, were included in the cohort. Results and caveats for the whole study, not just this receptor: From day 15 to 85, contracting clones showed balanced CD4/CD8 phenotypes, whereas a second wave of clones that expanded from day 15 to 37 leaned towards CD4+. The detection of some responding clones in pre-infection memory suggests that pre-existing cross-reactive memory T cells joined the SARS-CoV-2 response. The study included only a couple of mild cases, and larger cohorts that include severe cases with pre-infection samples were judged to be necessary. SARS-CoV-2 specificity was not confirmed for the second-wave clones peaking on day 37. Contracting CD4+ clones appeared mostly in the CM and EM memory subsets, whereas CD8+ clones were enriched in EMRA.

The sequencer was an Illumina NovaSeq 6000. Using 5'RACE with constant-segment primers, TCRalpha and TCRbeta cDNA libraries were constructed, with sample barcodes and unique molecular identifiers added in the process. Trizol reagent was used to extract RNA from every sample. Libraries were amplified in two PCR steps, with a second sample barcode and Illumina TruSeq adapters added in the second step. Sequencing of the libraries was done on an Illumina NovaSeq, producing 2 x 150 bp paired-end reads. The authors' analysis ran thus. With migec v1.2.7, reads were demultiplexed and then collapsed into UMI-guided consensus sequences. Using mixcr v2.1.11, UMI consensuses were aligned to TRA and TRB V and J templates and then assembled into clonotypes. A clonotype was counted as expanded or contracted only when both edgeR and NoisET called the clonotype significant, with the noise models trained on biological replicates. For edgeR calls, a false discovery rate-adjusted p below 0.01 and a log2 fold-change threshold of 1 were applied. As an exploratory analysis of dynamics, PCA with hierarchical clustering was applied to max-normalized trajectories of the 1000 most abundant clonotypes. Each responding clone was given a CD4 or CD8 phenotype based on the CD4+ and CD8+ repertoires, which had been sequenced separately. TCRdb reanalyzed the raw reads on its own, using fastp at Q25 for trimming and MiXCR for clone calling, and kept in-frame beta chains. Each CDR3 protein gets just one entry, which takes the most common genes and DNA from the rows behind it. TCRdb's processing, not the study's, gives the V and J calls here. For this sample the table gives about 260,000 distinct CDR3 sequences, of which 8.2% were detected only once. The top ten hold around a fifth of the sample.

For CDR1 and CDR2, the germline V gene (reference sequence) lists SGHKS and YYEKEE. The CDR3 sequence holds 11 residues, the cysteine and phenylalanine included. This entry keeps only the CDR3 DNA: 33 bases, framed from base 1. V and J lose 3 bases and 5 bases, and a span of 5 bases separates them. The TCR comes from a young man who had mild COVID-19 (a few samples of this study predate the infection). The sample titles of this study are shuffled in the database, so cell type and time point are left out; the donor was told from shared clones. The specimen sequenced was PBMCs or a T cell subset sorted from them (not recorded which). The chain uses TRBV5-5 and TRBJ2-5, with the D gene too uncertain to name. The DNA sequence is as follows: TGTGCCAGCAGCTGGTGGGAGACCCAGTACTTC. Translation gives CASSWWETQYF.